These 32 T cell receptor beta chains were all obtained from the same sample, sequenced in a study of shared clonotypes between healthy human individuals (dated by TCRdb to 2018 to 2021). For the CD8 naive samples, CD45RO-negative cells were positively selected for CCR7, yielding a CD45RA+CCR7+ population from which TemRA cells were excluded. Libraries were built with the immunoSEQ multiplex PCR assay. TCRdb took this table from immuneACCESS and kept in-frame rearrangements with V and J called. Such tables lack part of the clones; where checked against another copy, unresolved V genes explain under half of the gap, and the rest is unexplained. The table for this sample lists under 1 million clones; around 96% of them were counted only once. The ten biggest clones cover less than 0.25% of the sample. Sequencing was done on a sample of naive CD8+ T cells sorted from blood. The intended sense of this specimen's cell subset or site label: CD45RA+CCR7+. The origin of the receptors is a man under 40 in good health.

The chain recombines TRBV27 with TRBJ2-7; 7 bases are a match to TRBD1. The CDR3 is 13 amino acids. From germline, CDR1 is MNHEY and CDR2 SMNVEV (reference sequence). V dropped 5 bases and J dropped 4; count of bases not matched to a gene: 5. This chain's CDR3 is CASSMNRGYEQYF. In DNA, the CDR3 is TGTGCCAGCAGTATGAACAGGGGATACGAGCAGTACTTC.

This chain connects TRBV11-2 to TRBJ1-1, with a possible D match to TRBD1 (5 bases). V lost 1 base, J lost 8 bases, and 11 bases lay in between. The CDR3 runs 13 residues. Germline CDR1 and CDR2: SGHAT and FQNNGV. The CDR3 DNA reads TGTGCCAGCAGCTTAGCGACAGTCTTAGAAGCTTTCTTT. It translates to CASSLATVLEAFF.

This clone turned up a few times. The genes are TRBV19 and TRBJ1-2; maybe TRBD1 (6 bases). The CDR3 extends over 15 amino acids. V dropped 4 bases and J dropped 5 bases, with 17 bases sitting between them. Germline V gives CDR1 LNHDA, CDR2 SQIVND (reference sequence). CDR3: CASSTGRGAQYGYTF. The CDR3 region has the DNA TGTGCCAGTAGTACGGGACGGGGGGCGCAGTATGGCTACACCTTC. The whole variable domain, remainder taken from reference TRBV19 and TRBJ1-2, is DGGITQSPKYLFRKEGQNVTLSCEQNLNHDAMYWYRQDPGQGLRLIYYSQIVNDFQKGDIAEGYSVSREKKESFPLTVTSAQKNPTAFYLCASSTGRGAQYGYTFGSGTRLTVV.

This sequence joins TRBV13 and TRBJ2-7; D unclear. Looked up from germline, CDR1 is PRHDT and CDR2 is FYEKMQ (reference sequence). The CDR3 length is 14 residues. The V gene lost 1 base and the J gene lost 5 bases, with 12 bases spanning the gap. CDR3 sequence: CASSLAIKGHEQYF. In nucleotides, the CDR3 is TGTGCCAGCAGCTTAGCGATTAAGGGCCACGAGCAGTACTTC.

This chain links TRBV29-1 with TRBJ2-7, with 8 bases aligning to TRBD1. This CDR3 comprises 14 residues. V lost 6 bases to trimming and J lost 0 bases; unmatched junction nucleotides: 7. CDR1 and CDR2 (germline): SQVTM, ANQGSEA. The CDR3 sequence: CSVEGQDNSYEQYF. In nucleotides, the CDR3 is TGCAGCGTCGAGGGACAGGACAACTCCTACGAGCAGTACTTC.

This chain connects TRBV5-3 to TRBJ2-6; D remains ambiguous. TRBV5-3 is known as an ORF, though its function is uncertain. This CDR3 comprises 14 residues. V lost 3 bases and J 2 bases, leaving 6 bases between the germline ends. The CDR3 DNA reads as TGTGCCAGAAGCTGCGTCCCTGGGGCCAACGTCCTGACTTTC. Amino acid sequence: CARSCVPGANVLTF.

The rearrangement uses TRBV7-6 and TRBJ2-7; the D gene could be TRBD1 or TRBD2 (5 bases each). This CDR3 is built from 15 residues. Trimming shortened V by 5 bases and J by 5 bases, and 19 bases separated the two germline ends. Germline CDR1 and CDR2: SGHVS and FNYEAQ. CDR3 DNA: TGTGCCAGCAGCCCAGGGAGTGTATCTTCCAACGAGCAGTACTTC. Translation: CASSPGSVSSNEQYF.

The chain has TRBV19 and TRBJ1-5; TRBD1 might be the D (5 bases). Germline V gene lookup returns CDR1 LNHDA and CDR2 SQIVND (reference sequence). V lost 1 base, J lost 1 base, and 8 bases lay in between. There are 15 residues in the CDR3. The CDR3 region is CASSIGAGSNQPQHF. The CDR3, as DNA: TGTGCCAGTAGTATAGGGGCAGGGAGCAATCAGCCCCAGCATTTT.

V usage is TRBV6-5 and J usage is TRBJ2-7; the match to TRBD2 covers 7 bases. The germline CDR1 and CDR2 sequences are MNHEY and SVGAGI. Losses at the gene ends were 6 bases for V and 2 bases for J; bases not matched to a gene: 4. The CDR3 loop spans 13 amino acids. CDR3 DNA sequence: TGTGCCAGCAGCCGGGGACTAACCTACGAGCAGTACTTC. Its translation: CASSRGLTYEQYF.

The CDR3 DNA is TGTGCCAGCAGCTCCCGTGGGAACTACGAGCAGTACTTC. Translation: CASSSRGNYEQYF. The J gene is TRBJ2-7, the V gene TRBV13; D gene ambiguous. Germline V gene lookup returns CDR1 PRHDT and CDR2 FYEKMQ (reference sequence). V was trimmed by 4 bases and J by 3 bases, leaving 10 bases between them. The CDR3 runs to 13 residues. The variable domain in full, with the rest retrieved from reference TRBV13 and TRBJ2-7, is AAGVIQSPRHLIKEKRETATLKCYPIPRHDTVYWYQQGPGQDPQFLISFYEKMQSDKGSIPDRFSAQQFSDYHSELNMSSLELGDSALYFCASSSRGNYEQYFGPGTRLTVT.

In DNA, the CDR3 is TGTGCCAGCTCACCTTCCTGGACAGGGCATACGGGCGAGCAGTACTTC. This sequence encodes CASSPSWTGHTGEQYF. The V gene is TRBV18, the J gene TRBJ2-7; 8 positions match TRBD1. The ends lost 3 bases at V and 6 bases at J; junction bases unmatched: 13. Germline loops: CDR1 KGHSH, CDR2 LQKENI. The CDR3 length is 16 residues. Looking up the rest from reference TRBV18 and TRBJ2-7 gives the full variable domain: NAGVMQNPRHLVRRRGQEARLRCSPMKGHSHVYWYRQLPEEGLKFMVYLQKENIIDESGMPKERFSAEFPKEGPSILRIQQVVRGDSAAYFCASSPSWTGHTGEQYFGPGTRLTVT.

The J gene is TRBJ2-5, the V gene TRBV9; 11 bases match TRBD1. Germline V gene sequence: CDR1 SGDLS, CDR2 YYNGEE. V lost 3 bases and J lost 5; bases outside the gene matches: 6. This CDR3 comprises 15 residues. CDR3 loop: CASSARTGGSETQYF. In DNA form, the CDR3 reads TGTGCCAGCAGCGCTAGGACAGGGGGCTCGGAGACCCAGTACTTC. Full variable domain (rest looked up from reference TRBV9 and TRBJ2-5): DSGVTQTPKHLITATGQRVTLRCSPRSGDLSVYWYQQSLDQGLQFLIQYYNGEERAKGNILERFSAQQFPDLHSELNLSSLELGDSALYFCASSARTGGSETQYFGPGTRLLVL.

The rearrangement links TRBV19 to TRBJ2-3, with a possible D match to TRBD2 (6 bases). The V gene lost 7 bases and the J gene lost 0 bases, with 8 bases spanning the gap. Germline V gene sequence: CDR1 LNHDA, CDR2 SQIVND (reference sequence). This CDR3 is 13 amino acids long. CDR3: CASTSVSTDTQYF. DNA for the CDR3: TGTGCCAGTACTAGCGTCAGCACAGATACGCAGTATTTT.

The chain has TRBV5-1 and TRBJ2-7; tentatively, D is TRBD1 (6 bases). The V and J ends lost 0 bases and 3 bases respectively, with 10 bases between them. CDR3 size: 14 residues. Per germline, CDR1 SGHRS and CDR2 YFSETQ. The CDR3 is CASSLEATGYEQYF. CDR3 DNA: TGCGCCAGCAGCTTGGAGGCGACAGGCTACGAGCAGTACTTC.

The V call is TRBV7-9, the J call TRBJ2-3; TRBD2 might be the D (5 bases). In germline, CDR1 is SEHNR, CDR2 FQNEAQ (reference sequence). The CDR3 totals 14 residues. Deletions cut 8 bases from V and 6 bases from J, with 18 bases between. CDR3 protein: CASGWTEVGDTQYF. In DNA, the CDR3 is TGTGCCAGCGGGTGGACGGAGGTGGGGGATACGCAGTATTTT. Using reference TRBV7-9 and TRBJ2-3 for the parts outside the CDR3, the full variable domain is DTGVSQNPRHKITKRGQNVTFRCDPISEHNRLYWYRQTLGQGPEFLTYFQNEAQLEKSRLLSDRFSAERPKGSFSTLEIQRTEQGDSAMYLCASGWTEVGDTQYFGPGTRLTVL.

The chain carries TRBV27 and TRBJ2-7; 13 bases fit TRBD2. The germline gives CDR1 MNHEY, CDR2 SMNVEV (reference sequence). The CDR3 runs to 20 residues. After removal of 8 bases from V and 4 bases from J, the junction contained 23 bases not matched to a gene. The CDR3, as DNA: TGTGCCAGCTTACCCCTCGAACTAGCGGGAGGGCCACATTTAAGTTACGAGCAGTACTTC. It translates to CASLPLELAGGPHLSYEQYF.

The J gene is TRBJ2-3, the V gene TRBV4-1, with 8 nucleotides matching TRBD1. CDR1 and CDR2 (germline): MGHRA, YSYEKL. The CDR3 length is 14 residues. V lost 8 bases, J lost 2 bases, and 6 bases stayed unmatched. The CDR3 loop reads CASRAQGVTDTQYF. The CDR3 region has the DNA TGCGCCAGCCGGGCACAGGGGGTCACAGATACGCAGTATTTT.

The V and J genes are TRBV6-1 and TRBJ2-3; perhaps TRBD2 as D (5 bases). Deletions cut 3 bases from V and 5 bases from J, with 6 bases between. Germline loops: CDR1 MNHNS, CDR2 SASEGT. This CDR3 is built from 12 residues. The CDR3 DNA is TGTGCCAGCAGTGACGAGGGAGATACGCAGTATTTT. Protein: CASSDEGDTQYF.

This chain connects TRBV27 to TRBJ1-2; possible D gene TRBD1, 6 bases. This CDR3 comprises 13 residues. Trimming pared 3 bases from V and 4 bases from J, leaving 9 bases between. Germline CDR1 is MNHEY and CDR2 is SMNVEV (reference sequence). The CDR3 DNA follows: TGTGCCAGCAGTTTGACAGGAGCCTATGGCTACACCTTC. Protein sequence: CASSLTGAYGYTF.

This chain joins TRBV4-1 and TRBJ2-7, with D maybe TRBD2 (5 bases). V gave up 1 base and J gave up 6 bases, with 16 bases separating them. The germline V gene encodes CDR1 MGHRA and CDR2 YSYEKL. The CDR3 length is 15 residues. CDR3 nucleotide sequence: TGCGCCAGCAGCCAAGCCCCCTATGCGGGCGGCGAGCAGTACTTC. Its protein product is CASSQAPYAGGEQYF.

The rearrangement joins TRBV9 to TRBJ2-1, with TRBD2 matching 13 bases. Losses at the gene ends were 3 bases for V and 7 bases for J; bases not matched to a gene: 4. Germline CDR1 SGDLS, CDR2 YYNGEE. This CDR3 is built from 15 residues. CDR3 in DNA: TGTGCCAGCAGCGGAACTAGCGGGAGGGGGAATGAGCAGTTCTTC. Protein product: CASSGTSGRGNEQFF.

About this clone: This sample includes further DNA sequences coding for the same CDR3. This chain connects TRBV29-1 to TRBJ2-7, with D perhaps TRBD1 or TRBD2 (5 bases each). In germline, CDR1 is SQVTM, CDR2 ANQGSEA. This CDR3 contains 12 residues. Trimming stripped 4 bases from V and 0 bases from J, with 7 bases between. CDR3: CSVAGSSYEQYF. CDR3 sequence (DNA): TGCAGCGTTGCAGGGAGCTCCTACGAGCAGTACTTC.

CDR3 DNA: TGTGCCAGCAGTGAGGACACGTATAGCAATCAGCCCCAGCATTTT. It translates to CASSEDTYSNQPQHF. The gene calls are TRBV6-1 and TRBJ1-5; a possible D gene is TRBD1 (5 bases). Trimming shortened V by 3 bases and J by 0 bases, and 9 bases separated the two germline ends. Germline values: CDR1 MNHNS, CDR2 SASEGT. The CDR3 extends over 15 amino acids.

This chain connects TRBV18 to TRBJ2-5; possible D gene TRBD1, 6 bases. The V gene's germline CDR1 is KGHSH and CDR2 LQKENI. This CDR3 is 17 amino acids long. V was trimmed by 5 bases and J by 2 bases, leaving 21 bases between them. CDR3 loop: CASSLDSNSRVQETQYF. The CDR3, as DNA: TGTGCCAGCTCATTGGACAGCAATTCCCGGGTTCAAGAGACCCAGTACTTC.

The chain uses TRBV7-6 and TRBJ2-3; no clear D. The V end lost 8 bases, the J end lost 3 bases, and 12 bases lay between the germline ends. Germline assignment: CDR1 SGHVS and CDR2 FNYEAQ. This CDR3 comprises 13 residues. The CDR3: CASGSLGTDTQYF. The CDR3 DNA reads TGTGCCAGCGGGTCTTTGGGGACAGATACGCAGTATTTT.

CDR3 DNA: TGTGCCAGCAGCTGGCTAGCGGAGAATGAGCAGTTCTTC. It is translated as CASSWLAENEQFF. J is TRBJ2-1 and V is TRBV5-6, with TRBD2 matching over 7 bases. V shed 3 bases and J 7 bases; nucleotides not matched to a gene: 4. The germline V gene encodes CDR1 SGHDT and CDR2 YYEEEE. The CDR3 sequence is 13 residues long.

The chain is built from TRBV27 and TRBJ2-7; 7 nucleotides align to TRBD1. CDR1 is MNHEY and CDR2 is SMNVEV in the germline V gene (reference sequence). With 8 bases clipped from V and 3 bases from J, the junction kept 16 bases outside the gene matches. The CDR3 totals 16 residues. The CDR3 protein is CASRINTGTADYEQYF. The CDR3 bases are TGTGCCAGCCGCATCAATACCGGGACAGCCGACTACGAGCAGTACTTC.

V usage is TRBV4-1 and J usage is TRBJ2-1; 7 bases are shared with TRBD2. Looked up from germline, CDR1 is MGHRA and CDR2 is YSYEKL. Losses at the gene ends were 1 base for V and 7 bases for J; bases not matched to a gene: 4. CDR3 length: 14 residues. CDR3 sequence (DNA): TGCGCCAGCAGCCAAGTGGCGGGGGATAATGAGCAGTTCTTC. Its protein product is CASSQVAGDNEQFF.

V usage is TRBV18 and J usage is TRBJ2-2; D gene ambiguous. Trimming removed 0 bases from V and 5 bases from J, with 13 bases in between. CDR3 length: 16 amino acids. The germline V gene encodes CDR1 KGHSH and CDR2 LQKENI. The CDR3 sequence: CASSPPWGIGTGELFF. DNA for the CDR3: TGTGCCAGCTCACCACCGTGGGGAATCGGGACCGGGGAGCTGTTTTTT.

This chain links TRBV27 with TRBJ2-2; D not resolved. Trimming shortened V by 5 bases and J by 1 base, and 5 bases separated the two germline ends. The V gene's germline CDR1 is MNHEY and CDR2 SMNVEV (reference sequence). This CDR3 is built from 13 residues. The CDR3: CASSPQNTGELFF. The CDR3 DNA reads as TGTGCCAGCAGTCCCCAGAACACCGGGGAGCTGTTTTTT.

The rearrangement links TRBV10-2 to TRBJ1-2, with D possibly being TRBD1 (6 bases). The V gene's germline CDR1 is WSHSY and CDR2 SAAADI. CDR3 length: 11 amino acids. With 2 bases removed from V and 8 bases from J, the gap between germline ends came to 6 bases. In DNA, the CDR3 is TGCGCCAGCAGTGAGAGGGGGGGCTACACCTTC. Its protein product is CASSERGGYTF.

This chain connects TRBV29-1 to TRBJ1-2, with 7 bases fitting TRBD1. V lost 3 bases and J lost 0; bases outside the gene matches: 7. This CDR3 spans 15 amino acids. Germline assignment: CDR1 SQVTM and CDR2 ANQGSEA. The CDR3 DNA follows: TGCAGCGTTGATGGACAGGACTTTACTAACTATGGCTACACCTTC. This sequence encodes CSVDGQDFTNYGYTF.